The 18 T cell receptor beta chains in this list originate from one sample, sequenced in a study of OX40 agonist ivuxolimab in advanced cancers. Some clones are missing from TCRdb's copy, which holds only in-frame ones; the method was immunoSEQ multiplex PCR. The sample contains 70,000 to 100,000 clones, approximately 90% of which appear only once. Sequenced material: CD4+ or CD8+ T cells sorted from blood, taken in a trial of the OX40 agonist ivuxolimab. Receptor source: an adult with an advanced solid tumor such as melanoma, head and neck, liver or kidney cancer.

Only a few counts were recorded for this clone. The chain joins TRBV27 to TRBJ1-5, with D unclear. The CDR3 runs 13 residues. V was shortened by 6 bases and J by 0 bases, with 6 bases between the two germline ends. From germline, CDR1 is MNHEY and CDR2 SMNVEV (reference sequence). The CDR3 DNA follows: TGTGCCAGCAGATACTCTAGCAATCAGCCCCAGCATTTT. Translating it yields CASRYSSNQPQHF.

This clone has just a few counts. The chain combines TRBV5-4 with TRBJ2-7; TRBD1 aligns across 8 bases. J lost 7 bases, V lost 1 base, and 7 bases had no gene match. The germline V gene has CDR1 SGHNT and CDR2 YYREEE (reference sequence). This CDR3 has 14 amino acids. The CDR3 region is CASSLRDRSTEQYF. For the CDR3, the DNA is TGTGCCAGCAGCTTGAGGGACAGGTCCACGGAGCAGTACTTC. Full variable domain (missing parts from reference TRBV5-4 and TRBJ2-7): ETGVTQSPTHLIKTRGQQVTLRCSSQSGHNTVSWYQQALGQGPQFIFQYYREEENGRGNFPPRFSGLQFPNYSSELNVNALELDDSALYLCASSLRDRSTEQYFGPGTRLTVT.

This chain connects TRBV29-1 to TRBJ2-3; D is possibly TRBD2 (6 bases). The V gene's germline CDR1 is SQVTM and CDR2 ANQGSEA. The CDR3 consists of 13 residues. Trimming took off 4 bases at V and 8 bases at J, with 16 bases between the two ends. The CDR3 sequence: CSVAGVEGGTQYF. Here the CDR3 DNA reads TGCAGCGTTGCTGGGGTGGAGGGTGGTACGCAGTATTTT.

The chain uses TRBV10-3 and TRBJ1-6; D gene unclear. CDR3 length equals 14 residues. Trimming cost V 3 bases and J 7 bases, with 10 bases left between them. Germline V gene sequence: CDR1 ENHRY, CDR2 SYGVKD. The chain's CDR3 is CAISDGVGNSPLHF. The CDR3 coding sequence is TGTGCCATCAGTGACGGGGTAGGGAATTCACCCCTCCACTTT.

This rearrangement joins TRBV7-9 to TRBJ2-3, with 10 positions matching TRBD2. The CDR3 consists of 16 residues. Germline trimming cut 1 base from V and 2 bases from J; bases unmatched to any gene: 3. CDR1 is SEHNR, CDR2 FQNEAQ, per germline (reference sequence). This CDR3 reads CASSLGTSGNTDTQYF. The CDR3 DNA reads as TGTGCCAGCAGCTTAGGGACTAGCGGAAACACAGATACGCAGTATTTT.

This chain connects TRBV14 to TRBJ1-1; D is perhaps TRBD1 (5 bases). The V gene's germline CDR1 is SGHDN and CDR2 FVKESK. The CDR3 is 16 amino acids. The V and J ends lost 1 base and 4 bases respectively, with 16 bases between them. The CDR3 DNA is TGTGCCAGCAGCCAAGCGGGGTGGGGCTGGGTCACTGAAGCTTTCTTT. This gives the protein CASSQAGWGWVTEAFF.

The CDR3 spells CASRHGTGRNTEAFF. Written as DNA, the CDR3 is TGTGCCAGTAGGCATGGTACAGGCCGGAACACTGAAGCTTTCTTT. The rearrangement uses TRBV19 and TRBJ1-1; D possibly corresponds to TRBD1 (5 bases). CDR1 and CDR2 (germline): LNHDA, SQIVND (reference sequence). The V and J ends lost 6 bases and 1 base respectively, with 15 bases between them. The CDR3 covers 15 residues.

The CDR3 region has the DNA TGTGCCAGTAGTCAGGGGCTCGGGGCCAACGTCCTGACTTTC. This gives the protein CASSQGLGANVLTF. V is TRBV19 and J is TRBJ2-6; possible D gene TRBD1, 6 bases. This CDR3 spans 14 amino acids. V was trimmed by 5 bases and J by 4 bases, leaving 9 bases between them. The V gene's germline CDR1 is LNHDA and CDR2 SQIVND (reference sequence).

The rearrangement uses TRBV27 and TRBJ1-6; D uncertain. Germline V gene lookup returns CDR1 MNHEY and CDR2 SMNVEV (reference sequence). Trimming took off 1 base at V and 8 bases at J, with 15 bases between the two ends. The CDR3 runs to 16 residues. CDR3 sequence: CASSLLPGGTYSPLHF. CDR3 in DNA: TGTGCCAGCAGTTTATTACCAGGAGGAACTTATTCACCCCTCCACTTT.

This chain links TRBV30 with TRBJ1-1; D is possibly TRBD1 (5 bases). Between the trimmed V and J ends, which lost 3 bases and 4 bases, there was a span of 9 bases. There are 12 residues in the CDR3. Germline loops: CDR1 GTSNPN, CDR2 SVGIG (reference sequence). CDR3 amino acids: CAWRSGTTEAFF. The CDR3 DNA reads TGTGCCTGGAGATCCGGGACCACTGAAGCTTTCTTT.

The chain is built from TRBV2 and TRBJ2-5; 11 bases fit TRBD2. The CDR3 loop spans 15 amino acids. Germline trimming cut 7 bases from V and 4 bases from J; bases unmatched to any gene: 8. Per germline, CDR1 SNHLY and CDR2 FYNNEI. CDR3 region: CASNRLAGGGETQYF. As DNA, the CDR3 is TGTGCCAGCAACCGGCTAGCGGGAGGAGGAGAGACCCAGTACTTC.

The CDR3 region is CASSEGGFSNQPQHF. The DNA for the CDR3 is TGCGCCAGCAGTGAAGGAGGGTTTAGCAATCAGCCCCAGCATTTT. The gene calls are TRBV10-2 and TRBJ1-5; D call uncertain. Between the trimmed V and J ends, which lost 3 bases and 0 bases, there was a span of 9 bases. Germline values: CDR1 WSHSY, CDR2 SAAADI. The CDR3 totals 15 residues.

This chain links TRBV5-1 with TRBJ2-3, with 7 bases identical to TRBD1. The germline V gene encodes CDR1 SGHRS and CDR2 YFSETQ. Trimming removed 0 bases from V and 5 bases from J; junction bases left unmatched: 6. The CDR3 runs to 15 residues. The CDR3 nucleotides read TGCGCCAGCAGCTTGGAAGGGGGCTGGGAAGATACGCAGTATTTT. This sequence encodes CASSLEGGWEDTQYF. The variable domain in full, completed from reference TRBV5-1 and TRBJ2-3, reads KAGVTQTPRYLIKTRGQQVTLSCSPISGHRSVSWYQQTPGQGLQFLFEYFSETQRNKGNFPGRFSGRQFSNSRSEMNVSTLELGDSALYLCASSLEGGWEDTQYFGPGTRLTVL.

The gene calls are TRBV5-5 and TRBJ2-5; 9 bases match TRBD1. Germline trimming cut 2 bases from V and 4 bases from J; bases unmatched to any gene: 9. Germline V gene lookup returns CDR1 SGHKS and CDR2 YYEKEE (reference sequence). The CDR3 length is 16 residues. CDR3 sequence: CASSLVRQGGGETQYF. CDR3 bases: TGTGCCAGCAGCTTAGTCCGACAGGGGGGTGGAGAGACCCAGTACTTC.

This clone has a handful of counts. V is TRBV19 and J is TRBJ1-1, with D perhaps matching TRBD1 (5 bases). The CDR3 extends over 14 amino acids. Trimming removed 8 bases at V and 0 bases at J, with 13 bases between. Germline V lookup: CDR1 LNHDA, CDR2 SQIVND (reference sequence). The CDR3 here is CASLPGRLNTEAFF. CDR3 nucleotides: TGTGCCAGTCTACCGGGACGGTTGAACACTGAAGCTTTCTTT.

The V and J genes are TRBV18 and TRBJ2-7; either TRBD1 or TRBD2 may supply D (5 bases each). Germline assignment: CDR1 KGHSH and CDR2 LQKENI. This CDR3 is 13 amino acids long. Trimming left V 8 bases short and J 7 bases short, with 18 bases between. The CDR3 DNA is TGTGCCAGCACAAGGCAGGGACGGTTTGAGCAGTACTTC. Translated: CASTRQGRFEQYF.

With regard to this clone: A junction boundary mismatches the germline segment, possibly from a read error. The chain couples TRBV20-1 to TRBJ2-1; D not certain. The CDR3 consists of 11 residues. Germline loops: CDR1 DFQATT, CDR2 SNEGSKA (reference sequence). CDR3 sequence (DNA): TGCAGTGCTAGTGGGCTGAATGAGCAGCTCTTC. Protein sequence: CSASGLNEQLF.

The V call is TRBV19, the J call TRBJ2-7; 11 bases agree with TRBD2. The V and J ends lost 7 bases and 5 bases, in that order; junction bases with no gene match: 22. In germline, CDR1 is LNHDA, CDR2 SQIVND (reference sequence). The CDR3 consists of 19 residues. The CDR3 loop reads CASTRTRLAGGRETNEQYF. CDR3 nucleotide sequence: TGTGCCAGTACCAGAACGCGGCTAGCGGGAGGCCGGGAGACCAACGAGCAGTACTTC.